A single sample is the source of the 6 T cell receptor beta chains below, sequenced in a study of blood T cell repertoires in COVID-19. Profiled with immunoSEQ multiplex PCR; TCRdb holds only in-frame clones, not every one. The sample yields 350,000 to 450,000 clones, about nine tenths seen once. The material sequenced was PBMCs or T cells enriched from blood (not recorded which). Source of these receptors: a woman aged 40-49 years who had been exposed to COVID-19.

The gene calls are TRBV7-9 and TRBJ2-1; maybe TRBD2 (5 bases). Germline-derived CDR1 and CDR2 are SEHNR and FQNEAQ (reference sequence). The CDR3 is made up of 14 amino acids. Trimming took off 3 bases at V and 9 bases at J, with 15 bases between the two ends. This CDR3 reads CASSLRGWLSEQFF. CDR3 sequence (DNA): TGTGCCAGCAGCTTGCGCGGGTGGTTGAGTGAGCAGTTCTTC.

This clone was seen only once. This chain connects TRBV6-5 to TRBJ2-5; tentatively, D is TRBD1 (6 bases). The V and J ends lost 4 bases and 0 bases respectively, with 9 bases between them. The CDR3 contains 14 residues. Per the germline V gene, CDR1 is MNHEY and CDR2 is SVGAGI. This CDR3 reads CASSLGQNQETQYF. CDR3 DNA: TGTGCCAGCAGTTTAGGACAGAACCAAGAGACCCAGTACTTC.

The gene calls are TRBV19 and TRBJ1-5; D is uncertain. Trimming took off 6 bases at V and 3 bases at J, with 15 bases between the two ends. Germline CDR1 is LNHDA and CDR2 is SQIVND (reference sequence). This CDR3 contains 15 residues. CDR3 in amino acids: CASSPESITNQPQHF. The CDR3 nucleotides are TGTGCCAGTAGCCCCGAGTCGATAACCAATCAGCCCCAGCATTTT.

This chain uses TRBV5-1 with TRBJ1-6; TRBD1 might be the D (6 bases). Germline V lookup: CDR1 SGHRS, CDR2 YFSETQ. Trimming removed 4 bases from V and 1 base from J, with 9 bases in between. The CDR3 consists of 15 residues. CDR3 in DNA: TGCGCCAGCAGCAAGGGGGTTTCCTATAATTCACCCCTCCACTTT. It specifies CASSKGVSYNSPLHF.

This chain's CDR3 is CASSSGTAADTQYF. CDR3 in DNA: TGTGCCAGCAGTTCCGGGACAGCGGCAGATACGCAGTATTTT. The genes are TRBV6-6 and TRBJ2-3; TRBD1 agrees at 7 bases. The CDR3 is 14 residues long. After removal of 4 bases from V and 4 bases from J, the junction contained 5 bases not matched to a gene. Germline CDR1 reads MNHNY; CDR2 reads SVGAGI (reference sequence).

The chain employs TRBV7-2 and TRBJ2-7; D perhaps matches TRBD2 (6 bases). Trimming removed 1 base from V and 2 bases from J, with 9 bases in between. The germline V gene encodes CDR1 SGHTA and CDR2 FQGNSA. The CDR3 sequence is 14 residues long. In DNA, the CDR3 is TGTGCCAGCAGCTTAGTGGCGGGAACCTACGAGCAGTACTTC. It encodes CASSLVAGTYEQYF.